The rows below give T cell receptor beta chains drawn from one sample of a study of CD8 T cells in ankylosing spondylitis. TCRdb fed the 5' RACE reads into MiXCR, producing one record per CDR3 protein. This table holds hundreds of thousands of distinct CDR3 sequences, 7.5% to 9% found once. Specimen: blood, either unsorted or a sorted T cell fraction (not recorded which). All receptors come from a male donor with ankylosing spondylitis or in good health (not recorded which). Each CDR3 is given with its conserved first and last residue. Clone size, where shown, is once, few, many, or a class for clones that have expanded.

>14|TRBV7-9|many|TRBJ1-1
CASTKEGAWTEAFF
>14|TRBV5-6|many|TRBJ2-3
CASSPFLSSDTQYF
>17|TRBV7-8|many|TRBJ2-7
CASSLHRQTLAGYEQYF
>13|TRBV29-1|many|TRBJ2-1
CSGSARIHNEQFF
>14|TRBV20-1|many|TRBJ2-2
CSAGQGAWTGELFF
>16|TRBV12-2|NA|TRBJ2-1
CASRLRPASGPNEQFF
>14|TRBV5-6|many|TRBJ2-7
CASSPLAGHYEQYF
>15|TRBV7-9|many|TRBJ1-2
CASSQWTGTNYGYTF
>17|TRBV4-3|many|TRBJ2-7
CASSQDPGGGGPYEQYF
>18|TRBV7-3|many|TRBJ2-1
CASSLNPSGGAGFYEQFF
>12|TRBV20-1|many|TRBJ2-1
CSARRENNEQFF
>14|TRBV20-1|many|TRBJ2-2
CSAISGGASGELFF
>14|TRBV19|many|TRBJ2-7
CASSKGQASYEQYF
>12|TRBV7-2|many|TRBJ1-2
CASSPPYSVYTF
>15|TRBV12-3/TRBV12-4|many|TRBJ1-5
CASTAGTGGNQPQHF
>13|TRBV5-6|many|TRBJ2-5
CASSRPLGETQYF
>13|TRBV9|many|TRBJ2-1
CASSPSSWDEQFF
>16|TRBV18|many|TRBJ1-4
CASSPGTGWTNEKLFF
>15|TRBV27|few|TRBJ1-1
CASSFDRAMNTEAFF
>17|TRBV7-2|few|TRBJ2-2
CASSLARPDPDTGELFF
>14|TRBV10-3|many|TRBJ2-7
CAISDAGTPWEQYF
>14|TRBV19|NA|TRBJ1-2
CASTSGTNLEGYTF
>15|TRBV18|NA|TRBJ1-1
CASSPDGTLNTEAFF
>16|TRBV20-1|many|TRBJ2-3
CSAREASGTSTDTQYF
>15|TRBV5-1|many|TRBJ2-1
CASSLTWLARGEQFF
>14|TRBV20-1|many|TRBJ2-1
CSAPSGPTYNEQFF
>18|TRBV7-8|many|TRBJ2-3
CASSLAPLAGGQRGTQYF
>14|TRBV7-2|many|TRBJ2-3
CASSLLLPTDTQYF
>12|TRBV6-6|NA|TRBJ1-4
CASSDSGEKLFF
>14|TRBV15|many|TRBJ2-7
CATGQGTFSYEQYF
>15|TRBV19|NA|TRBJ2-1
CASSIFSGRMSEQFF
>18|TRBV7-8|NA|TRBJ2-3
CASSLAPGGGRATDTQYF
>15|TRBV9|NA|TRBJ1-2
CASSVLSGANYGYTF
>15|TRBV30|many|TRBJ2-3
CAWSTGTASTDTQYF
>13|TRBV20-1|many|TRBJ2-3
CSAQRGGTDTQYF
>14|TRBV4-2|many|TRBJ1-2
CASSQDLAVYGYTF
>15|TRBV20-1|many|TRBJ2-1
CSATPRAWQGSEQFF
>15|TRBV10-1|many|TRBJ2-5
CASSPGLAGVETQYF
>14|TRBV27|NA|TRBJ2-3
CASSDRGRQDTQYF
>13|TRBV30|many|TRBJ1-2
CAWSATGNYGYTF
>15|TRBV10-2|many|TRBJ2-3
CASRSGLMVGDTQYF
>14|TRBV7-2|NA|TRBJ1-1
CASSPDAMAREAFF
>12|TRBV29-1|NA|TRBJ1-4
CSVIPTNEKLFF
>15|TRBV20-1|many|TRBJ2-3
CSAPTSGGFTDTQYF
>13|TRBV27|many|TRBJ1-2
CASSLVGGLGYTF
>15|TRBV5-5|many|TRBJ1-1
CASSPLRTGNTEAFF
>18|TRBV20-1|NA|TRBJ2-2
CSARAPLTLGANTGELFF
>12|TRBV24-1|NA|TRBJ2-2
CATSGVTGELFF
>18|TRBV11-1|NA|TRBJ2-6
CASRFQGQAKSGANVLTF
>15|TRBV4-2|few|TRBJ2-7
CASSQDLQGAYEQYF
>14|TRBV18|many|TRBJ2-5
CASSPNSGGETQYF
>13|TRBV27|many|TRBJ2-1
CASSILGYNEQFF
>13|TRBV20-1|few|TRBJ2-3
CSAPPKSPDTQYF
>15|TRBV3-1|NA|TRBJ2-1
CASSHLAGGGGEQFF
>15|TRBV6-2/TRBV6-3|NA|TRBJ2-2
CASRRDVSNTGELFF